The 14 T cell receptor beta chains given below trace back to one sample, sequenced in a study of blood T cell repertoires in COVID-19. Assay: immunoSEQ multiplex PCR; the TCRdb copy retains only in-frame clones and omits some. The table includes 60,000 to 70,000 clones, approximately 86% detected once. Sequencing was performed on peripheral blood. The receptors originated from a man in his forties with COVID-19, enrolled during active disease.

The sample holds a few counts of this clone. This chain uses TRBV19 with TRBJ1-3; 8 positions match TRBD1. After removal of 8 bases from V and 0 bases from J, the junction contained 6 bases not matched to a gene. The CDR3 contains 15 residues. Germline lookup yields CDR1 LNHDA and CDR2 SQIVND (reference sequence). CDR3 sequence: CASGGDRHSGNTIYF. In nucleotides, the CDR3 is TGTGCCAGTGGGGGGGACAGGCACTCTGGAAACACCATATATTTT.

This clone was seen only a few times. The chain carries TRBV5-4 and TRBJ2-2, with D maybe TRBD2 (6 bases). In germline, CDR1 is SGHNT, CDR2 YYREEE (reference sequence). Trimming removed 3 bases from V and 0 bases from J, with 12 bases in between. The CDR3 extends over 16 amino acids. The CDR3 nucleotides are TGTGCCAGCAGCTACTCCACTAGCCCGAACACCGGGGAGCTGTTTTTT. Translated: CASSYSTSPNTGELFF. The variable domain in full, with the rest retrieved from reference TRBV5-4 and TRBJ2-2, is ETGVTQSPTHLIKTRGQQVTLRCSSQSGHNTVSWYQQALGQGPQFIFQYYREEENGRGNFPPRFSGLQFPNYSSELNVNALELDDSALYLCASSYSTSPNTGELFFGEGSRLTVL.

The chain employs TRBV27 and TRBJ2-3, with D perhaps TRBD2 (5 bases). CDR1 is MNHEY and CDR2 is SMNVEV in the germline V gene (reference sequence). The length of the CDR3 is 13 residues. Trimming removed 6 bases from V and 6 bases from J, with 13 bases in between. In DNA form, the CDR3 reads TGTGCCAGCAGGGGTTGGTCGGGGGATACGCAGTATTTT. It yields the protein CASRGWSGDTQYF.

The CDR3 reads CASSPGQGNQPQHF. The CDR3 DNA reads TGTGCCAGCAGTCCCGGACAGGGGAATCAGCCCCAGCATTTT. J is TRBJ1-5 and V is TRBV2; 9 bases map to TRBD1. This CDR3 is built from 14 residues. The V segment lost 5 bases and the J segment 4 bases; nucleotides outside the gene matches: 3. In germline, CDR1 is SNHLY, CDR2 FYNNEI.

The chain employs TRBV5-1 and TRBJ2-7; D is ambiguous. Germline CDR1 is SGHRS and CDR2 is YFSETQ. The CDR3 is 12 residues long. V was cut by 3 bases and J by 2 bases, with 6 bases left in between. The CDR3 is CASSSTAYEQYF. The CDR3 coding sequence is TGCGCCAGCAGCTCCACAGCCTACGAGCAGTACTTC.

The CDR3 spells CATAPPDGDEKLFF. The CDR3 DNA is TGTGCCACTGCCCCCCCGGACGGGGATGAAAAACTGTTTTTT. The chain combines TRBV25-1 with TRBJ1-4; no definite D call. Germline V gene lookup returns CDR1 MGHDK and CDR2 SYGVNS. This CDR3 contains 14 residues. Trimming shortened V by 10 bases and J by 6 bases, and 18 bases separated the two germline ends.

This chain joins TRBV3-1 (or the pseudogene TRBV3-2) and TRBJ2-7; TRBD1 matches at 9 bases. CDR3 size: 16 residues. V was clipped by 1 base and J by 2 bases; unmatched bases: 6. Germline V gene lookup returns CDR1 LGHDT and CDR2 YNNKEL (reference sequence). CDR3 sequence: CASSQVWGQGAYEQYF. In nucleotides, the CDR3 is TGTGCCAGCAGCCAAGTTTGGGGACAGGGCGCCTACGAGCAGTACTTC.

This clone is a singleton in its sample. This chain uses TRBV23-1 with TRBJ1-2; D may be TRBD1 (6 bases). TRBV23-1 is reported as an ORF; its role is uncertain. The CDR3 length is 16 residues. Trimming took 0 bases from V and 8 from J, leaving 19 bases between them. DNA of the CDR3: TGCGCCAGCAGTCAATCGTCTAGGGGGATCGCGAAGGGCTACACCTTC. It yields the protein CASSQSSRGIAKGYTF.

This chain joins TRBV12-3 or TRBV12-4 and TRBJ2-7; D possibly corresponds to TRBD2 (5 bases). Trimming removed 4 bases from V and 7 bases from J, with 14 bases in between. This CDR3 has 13 residues. The CDR3 nucleotides are TGTGCCAGCAGTTCCCGCCCAGCGGAGGAGCAGTACTTC. Translation: CASSSRPAEEQYF.

The table lists this clone with a count of one. The gene calls are TRBV19 and TRBJ2-5; the match to TRBD2 covers 7 bases. Germline trimming cut 5 bases from V and 1 base from J; bases unmatched to any gene: 22. The CDR3 has 20 amino acids. Germline V gene lookup returns CDR1 LNHDA and CDR2 SQIVND (reference sequence). DNA of the CDR3: TGTGCCAGTAGTCGCCCCGCTTTGTGGGGGGGGACCTCGGGCCAAGAGACCCAGTACTTC. It codes for CASSRPALWGGTSGQETQYF.

V gene TRBV18 combines with J gene TRBJ2-7, with D uncertain. The CDR3 consists of 14 residues. Germline values: CDR1 KGHSH, CDR2 LQKENI. V gave up 4 bases and J gave up 3 bases, with 13 bases separating them. The CDR3 DNA is TGTGCCAGCTCACGGGTCCAGACGGGCTACGAGCAGTACTTC. This gives the protein CASSRVQTGYEQYF.

This sequence joins TRBV6-1 and TRBJ2-1; 8 bases match TRBD1. In germline, CDR1 is MNHNS, CDR2 SASEGT. This CDR3 contains 12 residues. The V gene end was trimmed by 3 bases and the J gene end by 13 bases; junction bases not matched to a gene: 5. CDR3 amino acids: CASSDQQGVQFF. The CDR3, as DNA: TGTGCCAGCAGTGACCAACAGGGGGTACAGTTCTTC.

The V call is TRBV19, the J call TRBJ1-1; the D is unclear. The CDR3 length is 11 residues. Germline values: CDR1 LNHDA, CDR2 SQIVND (reference sequence). V was shortened by 2 bases and J by 6 bases, with 4 bases between the two germline ends. The CDR3 sequence is CASSIQAEAFF. The CDR3 DNA reads as TGTGCCAGTAGTATACAGGCTGAAGCTTTCTTT.

The rearrangement uses TRBV19 and TRBJ2-2; 9 bases match TRBD1. The CDR3 has 18 amino acids. Germline loops: CDR1 LNHDA, CDR2 SQIVND (reference sequence). Unmatched junction bases numbered 8, after V lost 2 bases and J lost 1 base. CDR3 sequence (DNA): TGTGCCAGTAGTATAACTGGGCGGACAGGGGTGAACACCGGGGAGCTGTTTTTT. It encodes CASSITGRTGVNTGELFF.